The TCR beta chain described here comes from a study of blood T cell repertoires in COVID-19 (dated by TCRdb to 2018 to 2020). The study in broad terms: Collaborator samples came from the United States, Italy and Spain and covered acute and convalescent phases of COVID-19. Where HLA class I and class II types were available, the types were taken from metadata supplied by the sample provider, not from assay-based typing. Nearly every sample came with metadata listing a de-identified subject ID, COVID-19 status, age in years and sex. Deeply sampled blood TCRbeta repertoires from subjects exposed to, actively infected with, or recovered from COVID-19 were included in the dataset. The samples were drawn from two sources: the first 160 participants of the ongoing ImmuneRACE study, and fewer than 1,500 subjects contributed by 6 global collaborators. The material from the prospective study consisted of cDNA or gDNA derived from T cells, B-cell-depleted T cells, or PBMCs. A freely available public database, intended as a resource for researchers studying the immune response to SARS-CoV-2, is where the repertoires were released. General conclusions and limits of the study: The amount of clinical and demographic metadata varied by source and participant and was provided uncurated.

The immunoSEQ Assay, a bias-controlled multiplex PCR, was used to amplify TCRbeta CDR3 regions from genomic DNA. On the study's bioinformatics: The number of nucleated cells in each sample was estimated by amplification of reference gene primers within the assay. To quantify the absolute abundance of each unique TCRbeta CDR3 rearrangement, sequence reads were collapsed and filtered. Productive Simpson clonality was computed per sample as the square root of Simpson's diversity index over productive rearrangements. Here the immuneACCESS table is served through TCRdb, limited to in-frame sequences with V and J called. Missing clones are a known gap in these copies; in checked studies unresolved V genes cover under half, and the rest lacks a known reason. V, J and clone size reflect that table, while D and trimming were determined from the DNA. The sample contains about 250,000 clones, approximately 80% of them found a single time. Around 8.9% of the sample lies in the top ten.

Germline trimming amounts to 11 bases on V and 5 bases on J, with 6 as the count of junction bases outside the gene matches. Reading from cysteine to phenylalanine, the CDR3 counts 12 amino acids. The retained sequence is limited to the CDR3, 36 bases, with the frame set at the first base. In the germline V gene, CDR1 corresponds to KGHDR and CDR2 to SFDVKD. This clone was picked up a small number of times. What antigen it recognizes has not been identified. Per-base qualities were not stored, and no clone one base away is much larger. The collaborating institutions used their own protocols to collect whole blood in K2EDTA tubes. For TCRbeta analysis, collaborator samples were shipped as frozen whole blood, as isolated PBMCs, or as DNA extracted from either sample type.

Input material: peripheral blood. The clonotype originates from a man aged 80 or over with acute or convalescent COVID-19. The rearrangement combines TRBV24-1 with TRBJ1-1; 8 bases in between match TRBD1. The CDR3 region has the sequence CASRGRGTEAFF. In nucleotide form, the sequence is TGTGCCAGCAGGGGGCGCGGAACTGAAGCTTTCTTT.